This entry lists 21 T cell receptor beta chains sequenced from one sample in a study of control samples from healthy donors and cancer patients. Libraries were prepared by immunoSEQ multiplex PCR; TCRdb keeps only in-frame clonotypes and omits some of them. Of more than 150,000 clones detected, roughly 91% appear once; the ten largest clones hold more than 1.1%. The sequencing input was blood. These receptors all stem from a man aged 18 to 30 in good health.

This rearrangement joins TRBV6-5 to TRBJ2-6; maybe TRBD1 (5 bases). V lost 8 bases to trimming and J lost 0 bases, with 8 bases between them. This CDR3 is built from 14 residues. The germline gives CDR1 MNHEY, CDR2 SVGAGI. The CDR3 coding sequence is TGTGCCAGCGTCGACAGCTCTGGGGCCAACGTCCTGACTTTC. It is translated as CASVDSSGANVLTF.

The CDR3 DNA reads as TGTGCCAGCAGCCAAGAGGGGGAAAGAAAACTGTTTTTT. This translates into CASSQEGERKLFF. The chain employs TRBV3-1 (or the pseudogene TRBV3-2) and TRBJ1-4, with a tentative D call TRBD1 (5 bases). The CDR3 covers 13 residues. Germline V CDR1 and CDR2: LGHDT, YNNKEL (reference sequence). Trimming cost V 0 bases and J 10 bases, with 9 bases left between them.

This clone occurred once. This rearrangement joins TRBV10-1 to TRBJ2-1; D possibly corresponds to TRBD2 (6 bases). The CDR3 is made up of 14 amino acids. V lost 3 bases and J 4 bases, leaving 10 bases between the germline ends. CDR1 and CDR2 from the germline V gene are WNHNN and SYGVQD (reference sequence). The CDR3 sequence is CASSDGGPYNEQFF. DNA of the CDR3: TGCGCCAGCAGTGACGGGGGTCCTTACAATGAGCAGTTCTTC.

V usage is TRBV7-8 and J usage is TRBJ1-6, with TRBD1 identical over 10 bases. This CDR3 has 17 residues. J was trimmed by 1 base and V by 5 bases; bases with no gene match: 5. Germline CDR1 reads SGHVS; CDR2 reads FQNEAQ. CDR3 residues: CASSPRDRGSYNSPLHF. Written as DNA, the CDR3 is TGTGCCAGCAGCCCACGGGACAGGGGATCCTATAATTCACCCCTCCACTTT. Supplemented by reference TRBV7-8 and TRBJ1-6, the full variable domain reads GAGVSQSPRYKVAKRGQDVALRCDPISGHVSLFWYQQALGQGPEFLTYFQNEAQLDKSGLPSDRFFAERPEGSVSTLKIQRTQQEDSAVYLCASSPRDRGSYNSPLHFGNGTRLTVT.

The chain recombines TRBV28 with TRBJ1-2; D gene uncertain. V was trimmed by 1 base and J by 7 bases, leaving 10 bases between them. From germline, CDR1 is MDHEN and CDR2 SYDVKM. This CDR3 is built from 13 residues. CDR3: CASSLYPATGYTF. The CDR3 DNA follows: TGTGCCAGCAGTTTATACCCTGCCACTGGCTACACCTTC.

On this clone itself: Germline is not matched at one junction end, which may reflect a read error. The DNA of the CDR3 is TGTGCTAGTGGTTTGTACGGTATGCTCCAAGTGACCCAGTACTTC. Amino acid sequence: CASGLYGMLQVTQYF. This sequence joins TRBV12-5 and TRBJ2-5; D is undetermined. The CDR3 is made up of 15 amino acids. Per germline, CDR1 LGHNT and CDR2 FRNRAP.

The V gene is TRBV23-1, the J gene TRBJ1-5; D is uncertain. TRBV23-1 is recorded as an ORF, its role being uncertain. The V end was cut by 1 base, the J end by 7 bases, with 5 bases between. The length of the CDR3 is 12 residues. DNA for the CDR3: TGCGCCAGCAGTCAATTGGGCCAGCCCCAGCATTTT. It encodes CASSQLGQPQHF.

V usage is TRBV27 and J usage is TRBJ1-3; D not resolved. This CDR3 spans 15 amino acids. CDR1 is MNHEY, CDR2 SMNVEV, per germline (reference sequence). The ends were cut back, 4 bases at V and 2 bases at J, with 12 bases in the middle. The CDR3 DNA reads TGTGCCAGCAGTTCGGACCGGGTGCCTGGAAACACCATATATTTT. Translating it yields CASSSDRVPGNTIYF.

J is TRBJ2-7 and V is TRBV5-1; the D is unclear. V was pared by 2 bases and J by 4 bases, with 10 bases between. The CDR3 runs 13 residues. Germline V gene sequence: CDR1 SGHRS, CDR2 YFSETQ. CDR3 sequence: CASSLGLVYEQYF. The CDR3 DNA reads TGCGCCAGCAGCTTAGGGCTAGTTTACGAGCAGTACTTC.

The chain carries TRBV10-3 and TRBJ2-7, with a weak D call TRBD1 (5 bases). The V end lost 11 bases, the J end lost 4 bases, and 24 bases lay between the germline ends. Germline lookup yields CDR1 ENHRY and CDR2 SYGVKD. The CDR3 totals 15 residues. CDR3: CAPPLQGRSTYEQYF. The CDR3 coding sequence is TGTGCCCCCCCCCTCCAGGGCCGCTCCACATACGAGCAGTACTTC.

This chain links TRBV3-1 (or the pseudogene TRBV3-2) with TRBJ2-6, with D possibly matching TRBD2 (5 bases). V dropped 2 bases and J dropped 2 bases, with 10 bases sitting between them. The CDR3 extends over 16 amino acids. Germline V gives CDR1 LGHDT, CDR2 YNNKEL (reference sequence). CDR3 region: CASSQSPGAGANVLTF. CDR3 in DNA: TGTGCCAGCAGCCAATCCCCCGGGGCTGGGGCCAACGTCCTGACTTTC.

The V and J genes are TRBV24-1 and TRBJ2-3, with 9 positions matching TRBD2. Per the germline V gene, CDR1 is KGHDR and CDR2 is SFDVKD. CDR3 length: 15 residues. With V trimmed by 2 bases and J by 6 bases, 5 bases remained unmatched. The CDR3 reads CATSDSRGGMDTQYF. The CDR3 coding sequence is TGTGCCACCAGTGATTCGCGGGGGGGGATGGATACGCAGTATTTT.

The V call is TRBV4-1, the J call TRBJ2-4, with TRBD1 identical over 7 bases. CDR3 length: 14 residues. With 5 bases clipped from V and 5 bases from J, the junction kept 6 bases outside the gene matches. Looked up from germline, CDR1 is MGHRA and CDR2 is YSYEKL. The CDR3 spells CASSSGQVQNIQYF. Here the CDR3 DNA reads TGCGCCAGCAGCTCCGGACAGGTCCAAAACATTCAGTACTTC.

The chain recombines TRBV2 with TRBJ2-2; unclear D gene. V was trimmed by 7 bases and J by 1 base, leaving 13 bases between them. There are 15 residues in the CDR3. Per the germline V gene, CDR1 is SNHLY and CDR2 is FYNNEI. The CDR3: CASNLEALNTGELFF. CDR3 coding DNA: TGTGCCAGCAATCTAGAGGCCCTGAACACCGGGGAGCTGTTTTTT.

Regarding this clone: Distinct nucleotide sequences in the sample also encode this CDR3. The chain employs TRBV6-2 or TRBV6-3 and TRBJ1-4; TRBD1 is a possible D gene (5 bases). This CDR3 is built from 13 residues. The V gene lost 5 bases and the J gene lost 7 bases, with 11 bases spanning the gap. Germline V gene data show CDR1 as MNHEY and CDR2 as SVGEGT. Written as DNA, the CDR3 is TGTGCCAGCAGTGGGGGGACCATTGAAAAACTGTTTTTT. Its translation: CASSGGTIEKLFF.

A word on this clone: Other DNA variants within this sample encode the same CDR3. The rearrangement links TRBV5-1 to TRBJ2-5; 13 nucleotides match TRBD2. CDR1 and CDR2 (germline): SGHRS, YFSETQ. V was pared by 0 bases and J by 2 bases, with 1 base of the junction left unmatched. The length of the CDR3 is 16 residues. DNA for the CDR3: TGCGCCAGCAGCTTGGGACTAGCGGGGGGACAAGAGACCCAGTACTTC. Protein product: CASSLGLAGGQETQYF. Complete variable domain (other parts from reference TRBV5-1 and TRBJ2-5): KAGVTQTPRYLIKTRGQQVTLSCSPISGHRSVSWYQQTPGQGLQFLFEYFSETQRNKGNFPGRFSGRQFSNSRSEMNVSTLELGDSALYLCASSLGLAGGQETQYFGPGTRLLVL.

The CDR3 bases are TGTGCCAGCAGTCCCCTCGGGGGGGGCATTGCCGGGGAGCTGTTTTTT. Amino acid sequence: CASSPLGGGIAGELFF. The chain joins TRBV6-2 or TRBV6-3 to TRBJ2-2, with 8 bases fitting TRBD2. The CDR3 extends over 16 amino acids. With V trimmed by 5 bases and J by 6 bases, 11 bases remained unmatched. Germline lookup yields CDR1 MNHEY and CDR2 SVGEGT.

The chain employs TRBV29-1 and TRBJ1-1; 8 bases line up with TRBD1. This CDR3 has 14 residues. The V gene end was trimmed by 5 bases and the J gene end by 2 bases; junction bases not matched to a gene: 7. Germline CDR1 is SQVTM and CDR2 is ANQGSEA. The CDR3 bases are TGCAGCGTTCCCGGACAGGGAGGAAACACTGAAGCTTTCTTT. This encodes CSVPGQGGNTEAFF.

The rearrangement uses TRBV7-8 and TRBJ2-5, with 7 bases that match TRBD2. Germline CDR1 SGHVS, CDR2 FQNEAQ. The CDR3 is 14 amino acids. V lost 3 bases to trimming and J lost 5 bases; unmatched junction nucleotides: 6. The CDR3 DNA sequence: TGTGCCAGCAGCTTGCAGCGGGGTCGGGAGACCCAGTACTTC. It translates to CASSLQRGRETQYF.

This chain uses TRBV11-2 with TRBJ2-7, with 7 bases identical to TRBD1. CDR1 is SGHAT, CDR2 FQNNGV, per germline. The J segment lost 3 bases and the V segment lost 5 bases, leaving 4 bases of the junction unmatched. This CDR3 has 13 residues. In DNA, the CDR3 is TGTGCCAGCAGCCGGGACAGAGACTACGAGCAGTACTTC. Protein: CASSRDRDYEQYF.

V is TRBV6-5 and J is TRBJ1-6; D is unclear. Per the germline V gene, CDR1 is MNHEY and CDR2 is SVGAGI. The V end was cut by 6 bases, the J end by 0 bases, with 9 bases between. CDR3 length: 15 residues. The CDR3 DNA sequence: TGTGCCAGCAGCTCGGGTGCCTCCTATAATTCACCCCTCCACTTT. It encodes CASSSGASYNSPLHF.